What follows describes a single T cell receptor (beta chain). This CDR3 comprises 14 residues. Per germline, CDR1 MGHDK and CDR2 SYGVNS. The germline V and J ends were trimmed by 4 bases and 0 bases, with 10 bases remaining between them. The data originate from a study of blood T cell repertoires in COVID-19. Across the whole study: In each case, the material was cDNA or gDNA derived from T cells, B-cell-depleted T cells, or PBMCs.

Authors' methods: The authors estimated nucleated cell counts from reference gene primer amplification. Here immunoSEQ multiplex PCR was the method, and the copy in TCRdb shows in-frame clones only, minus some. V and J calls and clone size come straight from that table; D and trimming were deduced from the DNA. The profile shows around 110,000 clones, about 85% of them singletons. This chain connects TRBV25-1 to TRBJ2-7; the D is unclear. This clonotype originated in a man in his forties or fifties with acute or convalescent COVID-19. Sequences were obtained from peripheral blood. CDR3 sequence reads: CASSGPGSSYEQYF. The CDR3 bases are TGTGCCAGCAGTGGACCAGGATCCTCCTACGAGCAGTACTTC.